This TCR beta chain came from a study of T cells in Graves' hyperthyroidism and ophthalmopathy. Any patient presenting with uncontrolled infection, other autoimmune disease, pregnancy or lactation was left out. The CDR3 totals 15 residues. Germline V CDR1 and CDR2: MGHRA, YSYEKL. V was cut by 0 bases and J by 0 bases, with 5 bases left in between. Researchers amplified the TCR beta CDR3 regions from RNA transcripts. When the TCR CDR3 underwent first-round RT-PCR, the HTBI primer set was used. MiXCR was run by TCRdb on the multiplex PCR reads, yielding one entry per CDR3 protein. The sample holds hundreds of thousands of distinct CDR3 sequences, around 38% seen once.

Sequencing was done on a sample of blood. This chain links TRBV4-1 with TRBJ1-4; unclear D gene. The receptor's source is a man aged 18 to 30 with Graves' hyperthyroidism. Written as DNA, the CDR3 is TGCGCCAGCAGCCAAGATGCGGCAACTAATGAAAAACTGTTTTTT. Its protein is CASSQDAATNEKLFF.